This T cell receptor (beta chain) was documented in a study of blood T cell repertoires in COVID-19. Study-wide background: Italy, Spain and the United States were the sources of the convalescent and acute COVID-19 samples. From T cells, B-cell-depleted T cells, or PBMCs came the material, which was cDNA or gDNA.

Original methodology: Estimation of nucleated cell counts was performed using reference gene primer amplification. Assay: immunoSEQ multiplex PCR; the TCRdb copy retains only in-frame clones and omits some. V and J calls and clone size are as listed in that table; D and trimming were resolved from the DNA. This table has around 120,000 clones, around 81% appearing once. The CDR3 has 12 residues. Germline V gene sequence: CDR1 MNHEY, CDR2 SVGAGI. The V gene lost 6 bases and the J gene lost 5 bases, with 11 bases spanning the gap. This receptor was obtained from a man between 70 and 80 years old with acute or convalescent COVID-19. The source material was peripheral blood. This chain joins TRBV6-5 and TRBJ2-7; perhaps TRBD1 as D (5 bases). CDR3 in DNA: TGTGCCAGCAGAAAGGGGTTCCACGAGCAGTACTTC. Translating gives CASRKGFHEQYF.